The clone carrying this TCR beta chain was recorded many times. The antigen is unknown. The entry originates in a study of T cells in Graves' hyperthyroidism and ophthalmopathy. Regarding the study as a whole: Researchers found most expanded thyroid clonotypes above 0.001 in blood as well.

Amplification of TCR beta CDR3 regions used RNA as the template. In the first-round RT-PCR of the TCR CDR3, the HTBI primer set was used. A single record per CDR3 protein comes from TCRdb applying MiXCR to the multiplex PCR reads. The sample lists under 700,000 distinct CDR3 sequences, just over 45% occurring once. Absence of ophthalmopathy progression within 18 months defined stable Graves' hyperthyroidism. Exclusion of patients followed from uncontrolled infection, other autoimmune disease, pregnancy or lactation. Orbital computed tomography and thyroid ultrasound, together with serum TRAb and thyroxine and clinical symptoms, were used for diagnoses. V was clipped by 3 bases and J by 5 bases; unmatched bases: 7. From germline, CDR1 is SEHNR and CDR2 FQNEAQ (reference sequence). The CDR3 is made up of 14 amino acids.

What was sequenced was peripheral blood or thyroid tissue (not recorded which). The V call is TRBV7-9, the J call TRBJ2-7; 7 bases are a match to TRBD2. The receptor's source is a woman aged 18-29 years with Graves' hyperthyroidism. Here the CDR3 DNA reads TGTGCCAGCAGCTTCCTGGCGGGAGTGAACGAGCAGTACTTC. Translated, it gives CASSFLAGVNEQYF.